The 15 T cell receptor beta chains in this list originate from one sample, sequenced in a study of T cell responses to AZD1222 COVID-19 vaccine. TCRdb's copy holds only in-frame clones and misses some; the assay was immunoSEQ multiplex PCR. The sample includes about 64,000 clones, about 80% of them seen just once. The source material was peripheral blood, sampled 28 days after the second AZD1222 dose. Source of these receptors: an adult who received the AZD1222 COVID-19 vaccine.

This clone was counted between two and nine times. The CDR3 nucleotides are TGTGCCAGCAGTCCGCCCACCCTAGGTGCTGAGCAGTTCTTC. Its translation is CASSPPTLGAEQFF. This chain joins TRBV28 and TRBJ2-1; D remains unclear. V was trimmed by 5 bases and J by 9 bases, leaving 17 bases between them. This CDR3 is built from 14 residues. Germline V gene sequence: CDR1 MDHEN, CDR2 SYDVKM.

This sequence joins TRBV7-2 and TRBJ2-2; 9 bases match TRBD2. Germline lookup yields CDR1 SGHTA and CDR2 FQGNSA. The CDR3 length is 17 residues. Trimming removed 3 bases from V and 1 base from J; junction bases left unmatched: 6. The CDR3 region has the DNA TGTGCCAGCAGCTTCTTAGCGGGGGTAGGGAACACCGGGGAGCTGTTTTTT. The encoded protein is CASSFLAGVGNTGELFF.

V is TRBV9 and J is TRBJ1-1; TRBD1 might be the D (5 bases). This CDR3 is built from 13 residues. The germline gives CDR1 SGDLS, CDR2 YYNGEE. The V end lost 3 bases, the J end lost 4 bases, and 10 bases lay between the germline ends. CDR3 sequence (DNA): TGTGCCAGCAGCGCCCCTGGGGCCACTGAAGCTTTCTTT. Protein product: CASSAPGATEAFF.

The V gene is TRBV18, the J gene TRBJ2-1; 9 bases are shared with TRBD1. V lost 4 bases, J lost 3 bases, and 4 bases stayed unmatched. CDR3 size: 15 residues. Germline values: CDR1 KGHSH, CDR2 LQKENI. The CDR3 coding sequence is TGTGCCAGCTCACTAGGACAGGGGATCTACAATGAGCAGTTCTTC. This encodes CASSLGQGIYNEQFF.

The CDR3 DNA reads as TGCGCCAGCAGCCTGGGTGGGGAAAGTTTGAGAACTGAAGCTTTCTTT. Amino acids: CASSLGGESLRTEAFF. This rearrangement joins TRBV4-1 to TRBJ1-1, with no clear D. Trimming removed 4 bases from V and 5 bases from J, with 20 bases in between. The CDR3 is 16 residues long. Per the germline V gene, CDR1 is MGHRA and CDR2 is YSYEKL.

The chain joins TRBV27 to TRBJ2-7; D gene ambiguous. Germline CDR1 and CDR2: MNHEY and SMNVEV (reference sequence). This CDR3 contains 13 residues. Trimming cost V 2 bases and J 2 bases, with 7 bases left between them. The CDR3 loop is CASSLRVAYEQYF. The CDR3, as DNA: TGTGCCAGCAGTTTAAGGGTGGCCTACGAGCAGTACTTC.

The chain is built from TRBV6-4 and TRBJ2-1; 13 bases agree with TRBD2. Germline V gives CDR1 MRHNA, CDR2 SNTAGT. There are 15 residues in the CDR3. With 6 bases clipped from V and 9 bases from J, the junction kept 8 bases outside the gene matches. The CDR3 nucleotides are TGTGCCAGCAGGGTACTAGCGGGGGGGCCCGGTGAGCAGTTCTTC. This codes for CASRVLAGGPGEQFF.

The rearrangement links TRBV11-2 to TRBJ2-3; TRBD2 matches 11 bases. In germline, CDR1 is SGHAT, CDR2 FQNNGV. Trimming removed 5 bases from V and 4 bases from J; junction bases left unmatched: 5. The CDR3 is 15 amino acids. CDR3 coding DNA: TGTGCCAGCAGCCCTAGCGGGGGGCGCGCAGATACGCAGTATTTT. Translation gives CASSPSGGRADTQYF.

The rearrangement uses TRBV19 and TRBJ1-3; possibly TRBD1 for D (6 bases). The CDR3 has 15 amino acids. The germline V gene has CDR1 LNHDA and CDR2 SQIVND (reference sequence). Trimming stripped 6 bases from V and 2 bases from J, with 14 bases between. CDR3 DNA: TGTGCCAGTAGGAAGATAAGACAGGCTGGAAACACCATATATTTT. Protein: CASRKIRQAGNTIYF.

The rearrangement joins TRBV19 to TRBJ1-6, with TRBD1 matching over 9 bases. In germline, CDR1 is LNHDA, CDR2 SQIVND (reference sequence). The V and J ends lost 8 bases and 7 bases, in that order; junction bases with no gene match: 6. The CDR3 is made up of 14 amino acids. The CDR3 bases are TGTGCCAGTTCCTGGACAGGGGTAAATTCACCCCTCCACTTT. Its translation: CASSWTGVNSPLHF.

The chain is built from TRBV6-6 and TRBJ1-3; possibly TRBD1 for D (5 bases). Germline V gene data show CDR1 as MNHNY and CDR2 as SVGAGI (reference sequence). The CDR3 extends over 15 amino acids. Trimming pared 5 bases from V and 0 bases from J, leaving 11 bases between. The CDR3 nucleotides read TGTGCCAGCAGTCCCGGGGCATACTCTGGAAACACCATATATTTT. Encoded protein: CASSPGAYSGNTIYF.

This sequence joins TRBV19 and TRBJ1-6, with a tentative D call TRBD1 (6 bases). Per germline, CDR1 LNHDA and CDR2 SQIVND (reference sequence). The CDR3 consists of 16 residues. V was clipped by 6 bases and J by 0 bases, with 12 bases between them. The CDR3 spells CASRYQDSSYNSPLHF. The CDR3 nucleotides are TGTGCCAGTAGATACCAGGACAGCTCCTATAATTCACCCCTCCACTTT.

The chain has TRBV5-6 and TRBJ1-1; 8 positions match TRBD1. V shed 2 bases and J 2 bases; nucleotides not matched to a gene: 5. The CDR3 totals 15 residues. Germline V gives CDR1 SGHDT, CDR2 YYEEEE. CDR3 amino acids: CASSFSGTGNTEAFF. The CDR3 DNA sequence: TGTGCCAGCAGCTTTTCCGGGACAGGCAACACTGAAGCTTTCTTT. The variable domain in full, with the rest retrieved from reference TRBV5-6 and TRBJ1-1, is DAGVTQSPTHLIKTRGQQVTLRCSPKSGHDTVSWYQQALGQGPQFIFQYYEEEERQRGNFPDRFSGHQFPNYSSELNVNALLLGDSALYLCASSFSGTGNTEAFFGQGTRLTVV.

The V gene is TRBV10-2, the J gene TRBJ1-1, with D maybe TRBD1 (6 bases). Trimming stripped 2 bases from V and 11 bases from J, with 12 bases between. Germline loops: CDR1 WSHSY, CDR2 SAAADI. This CDR3 is 12 amino acids long. The CDR3 nucleotides read TGCGCCAGCAGTGAGGTCACAGGGATGGCTTTCTTT. Translated, it gives CASSEVTGMAFF.

As regards this clone: Its ends do not fully match the called genes, so a read error is possible. The gene calls are TRBV7-9 and TRBJ2-5, with TRBD2 matching over 7 bases. CDR3 length: 14 residues. Germline V CDR1 and CDR2: SEHNR, FQNEAQ (reference sequence). CDR3 sequence (DNA): TGTGCCAGCAGCATAGCGGGTCGGCGACAGACCCAGTACTTC. The encoded protein is CASSIAGRRQTQYF.